Each of the 10 T cell receptor beta chains below was sequenced from the same sample in a study of T cells in narcolepsy listed by TCRdb under 2018. Libraries came from the immunoSEQ multiplex PCR assay. TCRdb stores this immuneACCESS table with in-frame sequences only. Part of the clones is absent; in the studies checked, under half of the shortfall reflects unresolved V genes, and no reason is known for the rest. The sample table shows 25,000 to 35,000 clones, and roughly 80% are seen once. The ten most abundant clones make up approximately 1% of the sample. The sequencing sample was made of CD45RA- memory CD4+ T cells from PBMCs. The cell subset or site tag for this specimen amounts to: memory T cells sorted ex vivo from peripheral blood. These receptors were obtained from a human donor with narcolepsy.

This clone appeared a single time. The chain recombines TRBV6-1 with TRBJ2-3; 11 bases are a match to TRBD2. This CDR3 contains 15 residues. Trimming took 5 bases from V and 5 from J; bases not matched to a gene: 6. Germline V gene lookup returns CDR1 MNHNS and CDR2 SASEGT. This CDR3 reads CASSPTSGSLDTQYF. As DNA, the CDR3 is TGTGCCAGCAGTCCCACTAGCGGGAGCTTAGATACGCAGTATTTT.

J is TRBJ1-1 and V is TRBV6-1; D is possibly TRBD1 (6 bases). This CDR3 comprises 14 residues. Trimming removed 5 bases from V and 5 bases from J, with 15 bases in between. Germline V gene lookup returns CDR1 MNHNS and CDR2 SASEGT. The CDR3 bases are TGTGCCAGCAGTTCTGAGAGGGGGGGGACTGAAGCTTTCTTT. Its translation is CASSSERGGTEAFF.

The rearrangement joins TRBV11-2 to TRBJ2-1; TRBD2 aligns across 9 bases. V shed 5 bases and J 6 bases; nucleotides not matched to a gene: 11. Germline-derived CDR1 and CDR2 are SGHAT and FQNNGV. The CDR3 consists of 16 residues. The CDR3 DNA sequence: TGTGCCAGCAGCGACATAGCGGGAGATATAGGCAATGAGCAGTTCTTC. The encoded protein is CASSDIAGDIGNEQFF.

The V and J genes are TRBV11-3 and TRBJ2-7, with D tentatively TRBD2 (5 bases). Trimming stripped 7 bases from V and 4 bases from J, with 14 bases between. The CDR3 loop spans 13 amino acids. Germline V gene sequence: CDR1 SGHNT, CDR2 YENEEA. DNA for the CDR3: TGTGCCAGCACGGGGATTACGAAATACGAGCAGTACTTC. It translates to CASTGITKYEQYF.

V gene TRBV2 combines with J gene TRBJ2-1; 9 nucleotides line up with TRBD1. The CDR3 runs to 14 residues. Trimming took 7 bases from V and 2 from J; bases not matched to a gene: 3. CDR1 is SNHLY, CDR2 FYNNEI, per germline. The DNA of the CDR3 is TGTGCCAGCACTCGGGACAGGGCCTACAATGAGCAGTTCTTC. Its protein is CASTRDRAYNEQFF.

The chain recombines TRBV5-1 with TRBJ2-5, with D possibly matching TRBD1 (5 bases). The J call may not be correct, given that the DNA end is closer to TRBJ2-7. The CDR3 spans 12 residues. Germline V gene data show CDR1 as SGHRS and CDR2 as YFSETQ. This CDR3 is CASSRDSYEQYF. The CDR3, as DNA: TGCGCCAGCAGCCGAGACAGCTACGAGCAGTACTTC.

J is TRBJ2-5 and V is TRBV5-4; D is possibly TRBD1 (5 bases). The germline V gene has CDR1 SGHNT and CDR2 YYREEE (reference sequence). Trimming removed 4 bases from V and 3 bases from J, with 22 bases in between. This CDR3 has 17 residues. The CDR3 here is CASSPDPRGNLEETQYF. CDR3 DNA sequence: TGTGCCAGCAGCCCAGACCCTAGGGGTAATCTCGAAGAGACCCAGTACTTC. Complete variable domain (other parts from reference TRBV5-4 and TRBJ2-5): ETGVTQSPTHLIKTRGQQVTLRCSSQSGHNTVSWYQQALGQGPQFIFQYYREEENGRGNFPPRFSGLQFPNYSSELNVNALELDDSALYLCASSPDPRGNLEETQYFGPGTRLLVL.

The rearrangement uses TRBV12-5 and TRBJ2-7; D gene ambiguous. This CDR3 has 10 amino acids. V lost 5 bases and J 7 bases, leaving 6 bases between the germline ends. Germline CDR1 is LGHNT and CDR2 is FRNRAP. The CDR3 spells CASGAQEQYF. The CDR3, as DNA: TGTGCTAGTGGTGCCCAGGAGCAGTACTTC. Full variable domain (rest looked up from reference TRBV12-5 and TRBJ2-7): DARVTQTPRHKVTEMGQEVTMRCQPILGHNTVFWYRQTMMQGLELLAYFRNRAPLDDSGMPKDRFSAEMPDATLATLKIQPSEPRDSAVYFCASGAQEQYFGPGTRLTVT.

The chain combines TRBV7-8 with TRBJ1-2; D remains unclear. Germline V CDR1 and CDR2: SGHVS, FQNEAQ. V lost 5 bases, J lost 4 bases, and 11 bases lay in between. The CDR3 is made up of 13 amino acids. CDR3: CASSPKTPYGYTF. In nucleotides, the CDR3 is TGTGCCAGCAGCCCTAAAACCCCCTATGGCTACACCTTC.

CDR3 protein: CASKPEGQGASYEQYF. The CDR3 DNA follows: TGTGCCAGCAAGCCGGAGGGACAGGGGGCCTCCTACGAGCAGTACTTC. V gene TRBV6-6 combines with J gene TRBJ2-7, with 12 bases lining up with TRBD1. The junction had 7 bases not matched to a gene; V was cut back by 7 bases and J by 0 bases. The CDR3 extends over 16 amino acids. The germline CDR1 and CDR2 sequences are MNHNY and SVGAGI (reference sequence).